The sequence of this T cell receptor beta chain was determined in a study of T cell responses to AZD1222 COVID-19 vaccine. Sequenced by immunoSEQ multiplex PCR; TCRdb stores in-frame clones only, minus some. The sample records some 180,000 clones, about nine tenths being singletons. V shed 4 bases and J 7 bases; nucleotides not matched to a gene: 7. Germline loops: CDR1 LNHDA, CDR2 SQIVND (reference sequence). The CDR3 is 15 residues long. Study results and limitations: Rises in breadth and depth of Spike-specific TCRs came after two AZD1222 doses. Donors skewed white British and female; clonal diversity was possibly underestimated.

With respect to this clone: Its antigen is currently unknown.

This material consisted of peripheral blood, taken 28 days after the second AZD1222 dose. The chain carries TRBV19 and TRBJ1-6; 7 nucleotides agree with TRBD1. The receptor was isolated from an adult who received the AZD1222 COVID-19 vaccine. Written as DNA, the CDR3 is TGTGCCAGTAGTACCGCCGGGACAGCCAATTCACCCCTCCACTTT. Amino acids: CASSTAGTANSPLHF.